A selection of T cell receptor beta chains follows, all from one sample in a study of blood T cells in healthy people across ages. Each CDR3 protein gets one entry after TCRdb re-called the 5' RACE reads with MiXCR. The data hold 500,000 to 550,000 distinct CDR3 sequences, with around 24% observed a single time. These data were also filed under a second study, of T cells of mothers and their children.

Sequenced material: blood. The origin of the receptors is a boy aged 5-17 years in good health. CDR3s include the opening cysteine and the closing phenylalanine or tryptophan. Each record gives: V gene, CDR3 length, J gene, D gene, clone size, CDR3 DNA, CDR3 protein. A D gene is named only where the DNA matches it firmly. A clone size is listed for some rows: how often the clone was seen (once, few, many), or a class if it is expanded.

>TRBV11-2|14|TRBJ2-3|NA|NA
TGTGCCAGCAGCTCAACCATGGTGAGGGATACGCAGTATTTT
CASSSTMVRDTQYF
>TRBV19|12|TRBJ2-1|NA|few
TGTGCCAGTGGCGGATATTACAATGAGCAGTTCTTC
CASGGYYNEQFF
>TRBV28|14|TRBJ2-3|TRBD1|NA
TGTGCCAGCAGTTCGGGACAGGGGGCAGATACGCAGTATTTT
CASSSGQGADTQYF
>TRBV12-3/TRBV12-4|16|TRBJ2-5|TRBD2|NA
TGTGCCAGCAGCTTCTTAGCGGGGTCATACCAAGAGACCCAGTACTTC
CASSFLAGSYQETQYF
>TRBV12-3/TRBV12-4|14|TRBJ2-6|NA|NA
TGTGCCAGCAGACCCTTTGCTGGGGCCAACGTCCTGACTTTC
CASRPFAGANVLTF
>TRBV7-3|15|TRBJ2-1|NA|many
TGTGCCAGCAGCTTAACGATAACGACTTACAATGAGCAGTTCTTC
CASSLTITTYNEQFF
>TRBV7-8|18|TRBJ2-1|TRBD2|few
TGTGCCAGCAGCCGGCGGACTAGCGGGGGGTCGTCCTACAATGAGCAGTTCTTC
CASSRRTSGGSSYNEQFF
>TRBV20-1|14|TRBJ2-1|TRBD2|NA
TGCAGTGCTAGGTGGGACTATCCGTACAATGAGCAGTTCTTC
CSARWDYPYNEQFF
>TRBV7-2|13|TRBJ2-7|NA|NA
TGTGCCAGCAGCTCGCGTTATACCTACGAGCAGTACTTC
CASSSRYTYEQYF
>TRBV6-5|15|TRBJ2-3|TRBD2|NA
TGTGCCAGCAGTTACGGGGGGGGAACTGCAGATACGCAGTATTTT
CASSYGGGTADTQYF
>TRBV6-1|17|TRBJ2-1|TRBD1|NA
TGTGCCAGCAGTCGATTCAACAGGGGGCGAAAGGACAATGAGCAGTTCTTC
CASSRFNRGRKDNEQFF
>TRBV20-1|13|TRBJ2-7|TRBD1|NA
TGCAGTGCTGGGGACAGGGAGGCGTACGAGCAGTACTTC
CSAGDREAYEQYF
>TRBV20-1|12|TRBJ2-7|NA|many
TGCAGTGCTAGTAGACTAGCCTACGAGCAGTACTTC
CSASRLAYEQYF
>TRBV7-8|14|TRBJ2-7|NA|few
TGTGCCAGCAGCTACCGGGACACCCTGGGGGAGCAGTACTTC
CASSYRDTLGEQYF
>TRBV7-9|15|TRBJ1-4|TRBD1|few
TGTGCCAGCAGCATTCCGGGACAGGGTAATGAAAAACTGTTTTTT
CASSIPGQGNEKLFF
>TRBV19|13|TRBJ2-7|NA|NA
TGTGCCAGTAGTCCGGGGGACGCCTACGAGCAGTACTTC
CASSPGDAYEQYF
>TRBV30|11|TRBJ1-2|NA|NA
TGTGCCTGGGGGGAGCTGGGGGACTACACCTTC
CAWGELGDYTF
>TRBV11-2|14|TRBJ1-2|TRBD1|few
TGTGCCAGCAGCCACGGCAGGGGGATCTATGGCTACACCTTC
CASSHGRGIYGYTF
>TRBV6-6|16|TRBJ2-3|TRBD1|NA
TGTGCCAGCAGTTGGACAGGGGCCCGCTACACAGATACGCAGTATTTT
CASSWTGARYTDTQYF
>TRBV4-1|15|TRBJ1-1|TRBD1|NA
TGCGCCAGCAGCCAAACCGGGACAGGGTACACTGAAGCTTTCTTT
CASSQTGTGYTEAFF
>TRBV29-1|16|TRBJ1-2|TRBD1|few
TGCAGCGTTGTAGGCGCGGGGACAGCACTTAACTATGGCTACACCTTC
CSVVGAGTALNYGYTF
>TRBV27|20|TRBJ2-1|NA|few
TGTGCCAGCAGTCCCTACGTGGGGGCGGCACCAACGGAGGGTCACGGTGAGCAGTTCTTC
CASSPYVGAAPTEGHGEQFF
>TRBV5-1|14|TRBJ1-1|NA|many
TGCGCCAGCAGCTTGGCCGGGACACCGGGTTTGGCTTTCTTT
CASSLAGTPGLAFF
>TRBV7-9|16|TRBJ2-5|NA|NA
TGTGCCAGCAGCTTCACGACAGGCCCTGTTTTAGAGACCCAGTACTTC
CASSFTTGPVLETQYF
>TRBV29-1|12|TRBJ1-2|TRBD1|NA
TGCAGCGTTGAACGGGACAGGGGTGGCTACACCTTC
CSVERDRGGYTF
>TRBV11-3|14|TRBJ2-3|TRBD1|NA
TGTGCCAGCAGCTCCGACAGGGTCACAGATACGCAGTATTTT
CASSSDRVTDTQYF
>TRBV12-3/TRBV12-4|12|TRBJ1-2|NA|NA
TGTGCCAGCAGTCTATGGGACACCGGCTACACCTTC
CASSLWDTGYTF
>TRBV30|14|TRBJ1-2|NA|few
TGTGCCTGGAGTGTAGCATCTGGGCTGGGTGGCTACACCTTC
CAWSVASGLGGYTF
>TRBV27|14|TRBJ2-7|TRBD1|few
TGTGCCAGCAGTACAGGGACAGGGGCTAACGAGCAGTACTTC
CASSTGTGANEQYF
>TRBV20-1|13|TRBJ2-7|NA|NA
TGCAGTGCTAGAGAAGGGACATCCTACGAGCAGTACTTC
CSAREGTSYEQYF
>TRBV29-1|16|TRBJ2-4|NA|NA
TGCAGCGTTGAAAGATACAACGGAATAGCCAAAAACATTCAGTACTTC
CSVERYNGIAKNIQYF
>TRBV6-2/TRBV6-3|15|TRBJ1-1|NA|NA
TGTGCCAACAGTTATTGGACAATTTGGAACACTGAAGCTTTCTTT
CANSYWTIWNTEAFF
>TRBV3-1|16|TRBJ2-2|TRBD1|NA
TGTGCCAGCAGTCCGATCGGGACAGAGAACACCGGGGAGCTGTTTTTT
CASSPIGTENTGELFF
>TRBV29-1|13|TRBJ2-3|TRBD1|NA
TGCAGCGTTTGGACAGGGGGCGCAGATACGCAGTATTTT
CSVWTGGADTQYF
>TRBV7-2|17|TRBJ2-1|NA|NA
TGTGCCAGCAGCTTAGGCCCGGGGGTAATCCCCTACAATGAGCAGTTCTTC
CASSLGPGVIPYNEQFF
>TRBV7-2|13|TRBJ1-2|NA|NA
TGTGCCAGCAGCGCCCAGGGATGGGATGGCTACACCTTC
CASSAQGWDGYTF
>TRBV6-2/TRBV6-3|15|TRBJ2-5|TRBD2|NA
TGTGCCAGCAGTTACTTCGGACTAGGGGAGGAGACCCAGTACTTC
CASSYFGLGEETQYF
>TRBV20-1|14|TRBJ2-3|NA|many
TGCAGTGCTAGGCCCCCGGGCCGGTCCGGTACGCAGTATTTT
CSARPPGRSGTQYF
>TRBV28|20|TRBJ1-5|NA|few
TGTGCCAGCAGTTCCTTAAAGTTGGGGGACGGTCCGACTAGCAATCAGCCCCAGCATTTT
CASSSLKLGDGPTSNQPQHF
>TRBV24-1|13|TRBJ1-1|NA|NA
TGTGCCACCACCCGAGGGGCTCCCGGAGAAGCTTTCTTT
CATTRGAPGEAFF
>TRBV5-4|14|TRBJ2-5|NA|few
TGTGCCAGCAGCAAGGAAACAGGGCCGGGGGAGCAGTACTTC
CASSKETGPGEQYF
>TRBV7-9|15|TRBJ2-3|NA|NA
TGTGCCAGCAGCCGTGGGGGGCTGGTCCCAGATACGCAGTATTTT
CASSRGGLVPDTQYF
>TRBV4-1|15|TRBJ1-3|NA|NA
TGCGCCAGCAGCCAATTACAGTCGACTGGAAACACCATATATTTT
CASSQLQSTGNTIYF
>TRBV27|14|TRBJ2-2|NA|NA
TGTGCCAGCAGTCACCAGGGGCGGGCCGGGGAGCTGTTTTTT
CASSHQGRAGELFF
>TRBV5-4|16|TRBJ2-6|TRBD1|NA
TGTGCCAGCAGCTTACAGGGGATGTCTGGGGCCAACGTCCTGACTTTC
CASSLQGMSGANVLTF
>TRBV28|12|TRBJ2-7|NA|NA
TGTGCCAGCCGGGACAACCTCTACGAGCAGTACTTC
CASRDNLYEQYF